These 6 T cell receptor beta chains were sequenced from one sample in a study of radiotherapy plus CTLA-4 blockade in lung cancer. Repertoires were generated with immunoSEQ multiplex PCR, while TCRdb's copy carries only in-frame clones and drops some. This table has 40,000 to 60,000 clones, 75% to 90% appearing once. The sequenced sample was peripheral blood, obtained from a patient treated with radiotherapy plus ipilimumab. These receptors all come from a human donor with non-small cell lung cancer who had stable disease on radiotherapy plus ipilimumab.

This clone occurred once. The V call is TRBV7-2, the J call TRBJ1-5, with 7 bases that match TRBD1. Germline-derived CDR1 and CDR2 are SGHTA and FQGNSA. The CDR3 sequence is 15 residues long. V dropped 1 base and J dropped 4; count of bases not matched to a gene: 4. The CDR3 protein is CASSLVRGQNQPQHF. DNA for the CDR3: TGTGCCAGCAGCTTAGTGAGGGGACAGAATCAGCCCCAGCATTTT. Complete variable domain (other parts from reference TRBV7-2 and TRBJ1-5): GAGVSQSPSNKVTEKGKDVELRCDPISGHTALYWYRQSLGQGLEFLIYFQGNSAPDKSGLPSDRFSAERTGGSVSTLTIQRTQQEDSAVYLCASSLVRGQNQPQHFGDGTRLSIL.

The chain employs TRBV28 and TRBJ1-2, with D possibly matching TRBD1 (6 bases). CDR1 MDHEN and CDR2 SYDVKM come from the germline V gene. The CDR3 contains 11 residues. The V and J ends lost 6 bases and 7 bases respectively, with 9 bases between them. The CDR3 spells CASSPGVGYTF. The CDR3 DNA is TGTGCCAGCAGCCCAGGGGTTGGCTACACCTTC.

The rearrangement joins TRBV23-1 to TRBJ1-5; 12 positions agree with TRBD1. TRBV23-1 is an open reading frame whose function is uncertain. This CDR3 region has 14 residues. Trimming at V came to 6 bases and at J to 6 bases, leaving 3 bases not matched to a gene. CDR3 residues: CASRAGQGAQPQHF. For the CDR3, the DNA is TGCGCCAGCAGAGCGGGACAGGGGGCTCAGCCCCAGCATTTT.

This sequence joins TRBV28 and TRBJ1-2; 9 bases are shared with TRBD1. Germline V gene sequence: CDR1 MDHEN, CDR2 SYDVKM. The CDR3 is 15 residues long. The ends lost 4 bases at V and 4 bases at J; junction bases unmatched: 7. The CDR3 sequence is CASSSGTGSGYGYTF. Written as DNA, the CDR3 is TGTGCCAGCAGTTCCGGGACAGGGTCTGGCTATGGCTACACCTTC.

The chain has TRBV9 and TRBJ2-2, with D unclear. The CDR3 spans 14 residues. Deletions cut 3 bases from V and 5 bases from J, with 11 bases between. Germline CDR1 is SGDLS and CDR2 is YYNGEE. The CDR3 bases are TGTGCCAGCAGCGCGTTGCTAGGTACCGGGGAGCTGTTTTTT. Residues: CASSALLGTGELFF.

The J gene is TRBJ2-2, the V gene TRBV29-1; possibly TRBD1 for D (6 bases). This CDR3 has 14 amino acids. CDR1 is SQVTM and CDR2 is ANQGSEA in the germline V gene. Trimming took off 1 base at V and 4 bases at J, with 10 bases between the two ends. CDR3: CSVEVQGSTGELFF. In nucleotides, the CDR3 is TGCAGCGTTGAAGTCCAGGGGAGCACCGGGGAGCTGTTTTTT.